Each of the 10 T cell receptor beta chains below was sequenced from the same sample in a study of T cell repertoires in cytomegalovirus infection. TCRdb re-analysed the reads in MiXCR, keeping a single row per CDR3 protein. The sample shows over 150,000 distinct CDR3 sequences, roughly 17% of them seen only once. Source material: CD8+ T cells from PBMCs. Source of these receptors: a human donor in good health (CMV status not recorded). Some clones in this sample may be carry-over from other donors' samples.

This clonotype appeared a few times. The CDR3 DNA is TGTGCCAGCAGCTTCCGAGAGGTCGCCTACGAGCAGTACTTC. Encoded protein: CASSFREVAYEQYF. This chain links TRBV7-2 with TRBJ2-7; D remains unclear. This CDR3 is built from 14 residues. V lost 3 bases to trimming and J lost 2 bases, with 11 bases between them. CDR1 is SGHTA and CDR2 is FQGNSA in the germline V gene.

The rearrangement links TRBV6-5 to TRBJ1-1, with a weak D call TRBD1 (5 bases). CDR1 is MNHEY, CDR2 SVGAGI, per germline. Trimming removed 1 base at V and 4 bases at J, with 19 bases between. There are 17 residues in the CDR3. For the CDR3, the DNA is TGTGCCAGCAGTTACTGGGTCGGCGGGGCGGTGGGCACTGAAGCTTTCTTT. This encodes CASSYWVGGAVGTEAFF.

CDR3 region: CASSLEGANYGYTF. In DNA form, the CDR3 reads TGTGCCAGCAGTTTAGAAGGAGCTAACTATGGCTACACCTTC. J is TRBJ1-2 and V is TRBV12-3 or TRBV12-4; no clear D gene. The length of the CDR3 is 14 residues. V lost 1 base, J lost 0 bases, and 6 bases lay in between.

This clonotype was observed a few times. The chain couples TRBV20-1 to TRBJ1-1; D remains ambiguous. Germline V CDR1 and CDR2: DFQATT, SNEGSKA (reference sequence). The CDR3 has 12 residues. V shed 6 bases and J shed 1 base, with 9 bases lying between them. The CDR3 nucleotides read TGCAGTGCAGGGTCTTGGAACACTGAAGCTTTCTTT. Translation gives CSAGSWNTEAFF.

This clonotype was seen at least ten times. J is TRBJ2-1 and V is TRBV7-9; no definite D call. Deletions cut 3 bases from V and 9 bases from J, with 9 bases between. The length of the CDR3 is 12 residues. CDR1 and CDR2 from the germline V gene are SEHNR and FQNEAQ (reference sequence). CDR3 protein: CASSLLSVEQFF. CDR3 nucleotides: TGTGCCAGCAGCTTGCTTTCCGTTGAGCAGTTCTTC.

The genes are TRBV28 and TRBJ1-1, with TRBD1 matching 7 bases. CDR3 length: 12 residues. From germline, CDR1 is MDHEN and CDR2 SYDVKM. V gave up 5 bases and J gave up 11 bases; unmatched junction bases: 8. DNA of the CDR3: TGTGCCAGCAGTGCATACAGGGGAGAGGCTTTCTTT. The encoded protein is CASSAYRGEAFF. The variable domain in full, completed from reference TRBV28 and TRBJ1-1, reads DVKVTQSSRYLVKRTGEKVFLECVQDMDHENMFWYRQDPGLGLRLIYFSYDVKMKEKGDIPEGYSVSREKKERFSLILESASTNQTSMYLCASSAYRGEAFFGQGTRLTVV.

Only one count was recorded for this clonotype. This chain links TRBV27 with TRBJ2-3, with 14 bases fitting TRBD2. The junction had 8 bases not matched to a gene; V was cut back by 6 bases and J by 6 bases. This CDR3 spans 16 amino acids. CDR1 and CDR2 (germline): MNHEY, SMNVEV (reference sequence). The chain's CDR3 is CASRNGLAGGGDTQYF. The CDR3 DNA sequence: TGTGCCAGCAGAAACGGACTAGCGGGGGGCGGGGATACGCAGTATTTT.

The DNA of the CDR3 is TGTGCCAGCAGTCTCAGGGGGCTTGGAGATACGCAGTATTTT. As protein: CASSLRGLGDTQYF. The chain couples TRBV6-6 to TRBJ2-3; 8 nucleotides line up with TRBD1. The CDR3 runs to 14 residues. In germline, CDR1 is MNHNY, CDR2 SVGAGI (reference sequence). The V segment lost 5 bases and the J segment 5 bases; nucleotides outside the gene matches: 6.

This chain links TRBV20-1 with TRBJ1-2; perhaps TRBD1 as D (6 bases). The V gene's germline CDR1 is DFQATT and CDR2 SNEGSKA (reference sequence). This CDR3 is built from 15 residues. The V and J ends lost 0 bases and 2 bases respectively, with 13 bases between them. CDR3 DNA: TGCAGTGCTAGAGAGGCAGGGGTAGGGAACTATGGCTACACCTTC. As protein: CSAREAGVGNYGYTF.

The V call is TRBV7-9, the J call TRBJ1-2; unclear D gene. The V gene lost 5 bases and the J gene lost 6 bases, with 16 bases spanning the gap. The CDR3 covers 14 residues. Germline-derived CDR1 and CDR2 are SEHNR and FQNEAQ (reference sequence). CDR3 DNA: TGTGCCAGCAGCATCCTATCGGGGAAGGATGGCTACACCTTC. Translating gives CASSILSGKDGYTF.